What follows describes a single TCR beta chain. Donors were ostensibly healthy at sampling, although undocumented immune exposures were probable. This record belongs to a study of cytomegalovirus exposure and HLA in healthy donors. Looking at the study overall: Among the roughly 430 genotyped donors, 70% to 90% were placed in the Caucasian-associated ancestry cluster.

PCR primers comprised 60 Vbeta and 13 Jbeta primers. In the original workflow: In a later analysis, about 11 million of approximately 86 million unique beta chains occurred in at least two donors. Produced via immunoSEQ multiplex PCR; TCRdb's table is partial and in-frame only. V and J calls and clone size come straight from that table; D and trimming were deduced from the DNA. The profile shows about 170,000 clones, roughly 88% of them singletons. The CDR3 totals 14 residues. Germline CDR1 MNHEY, CDR2 SMNVEV (reference sequence). Trimming took 4 bases from V and 6 from J; bases not matched to a gene: 6.

This chain connects TRBV27 to TRBJ2-5, with 9 bases matching TRBD2. The sample comprised PBMCs. This clonotype was obtained from a boy younger than 10 in good health and CMV-seronegative. This chain's CDR3 is CASSSLAGVQTQYF. The CDR3 DNA reads TGTGCCAGCAGTTCATTAGCGGGAGTACAGACCCAGTACTTC.